What follows are 32 T cell receptor beta chains derived from one specimen sequenced in a study of shared clonotypes between healthy human individuals. Generated by immunoSEQ multiplex PCR, the TCRdb table keeps only in-frame clones and is missing some. Of some 690,000 clones in the sample, 90% were seen once. The sequencing sample was made of memory CD8+ T cells from PBMCs. The subset was: CD45RO+ cells pooled with CCR7-negative TemRA cells. Receptors were obtained from a man younger than 35 in good health. Some clones in this sample may be carry-over from other donors' samples.

This sequence joins TRBV5-6 and TRBJ2-7; D perhaps matches TRBD2 (6 bases). The V gene lost 4 bases and the J gene lost 3 bases, with 14 bases spanning the gap. This CDR3 region has 14 residues. Germline CDR1 is SGHDT and CDR2 is YYEEEE. The CDR3 DNA sequence: TGTGCCAGCAGCGCGGGATTCGTGTTCTACGAGCAGTACTTC. It is translated as CASSAGFVFYEQYF.

This chain links TRBV2 with TRBJ2-7, with D possibly being TRBD2 (5 bases). The germline V gene encodes CDR1 SNHLY and CDR2 FYNNEI. Trimming took 6 bases from V and 0 from J, leaving 12 bases between them. CDR3 length: 14 amino acids. CDR3 protein: CASRPTGISYEQYF. CDR3 DNA: TGTGCCAGCAGACCTACGGGAATCTCCTACGAGCAGTACTTC.

The chain combines TRBV29-1 with TRBJ2-5; D remains ambiguous. CDR3 length: 14 amino acids. Per the germline V gene, CDR1 is SQVTM and CDR2 is ANQGSEA. The V end was cut by 0 bases, the J end by 7 bases, with 15 bases between. CDR3 sequence reads: CSVEEGSAARTQYF. The CDR3 DNA follows: TGCAGCGTTGAAGAGGGCAGCGCCGCCCGGACCCAGTACTTC.

V and J are TRBV29-1 and TRBJ2-7; 7 bases agree with TRBD2. Per the germline V gene, CDR1 is SQVTM and CDR2 is ANQGSEA. The V gene end was trimmed by 4 bases and the J gene end by 7 bases; junction bases not matched to a gene: 16. The CDR3 length is 15 residues. The CDR3 sequence is CSVGAVWEGSGEQYF. Written as DNA, the CDR3 is TGCAGCGTTGGGGCGGTCTGGGAGGGGTCCGGGGAGCAGTACTTC.

This chain uses TRBV11-2 with TRBJ2-7, with 7 positions matching TRBD1. The germline V gene encodes CDR1 SGHAT and CDR2 FQNNGV. V was pared by 5 bases and J by 1 base, with 2 bases of the junction left unmatched. This CDR3 spans 13 amino acids. The CDR3: CASSTGDSYEQYF. Here the CDR3 DNA reads TGTGCCAGCAGCACAGGGGATTCCTACGAGCAGTACTTC.

The chain couples TRBV27 to TRBJ2-7; D is undetermined. CDR1 is MNHEY and CDR2 is SMNVEV in the germline V gene (reference sequence). This CDR3 has 13 residues. Trimming took 4 bases from V and 0 from J, leaving 7 bases between them. DNA of the CDR3: TGTGCCAGCAGTTATTCGTCCTCCTACGAGCAGTACTTC. Its translation is CASSYSSSYEQYF.

The genes are TRBV2 and TRBJ2-7; no clear D gene. Trimming left V 8 bases short and J 2 bases short, with 7 bases between. Germline loops: CDR1 SNHLY, CDR2 FYNNEI. CDR3 length: 11 residues. The CDR3 DNA sequence: TGTGCCAGCCGTCGCACCTACGAGCAGTACTTC. Its translation: CASRRTYEQYF.

This clone appeared a single time. The CDR3, as DNA: TGTGCCAGCAGCGTCCCGGAGGCAGATACGCAGTATTTT. Translating gives CASSVPEADTQYF. This chain joins TRBV7-9 and TRBJ2-3, with TRBD2 as a possible D gene (5 bases). Trimming took off 5 bases at V and 4 bases at J, with 10 bases between the two ends. The CDR3 contains 13 residues. The V gene's germline CDR1 is SEHNR and CDR2 FQNEAQ (reference sequence).

The V call is TRBV4-1, the J call TRBJ2-7; 10 bases agree with TRBD2. After removal of 4 bases from V and 2 bases from J, the junction contained 23 bases not matched to a gene. The germline gives CDR1 MGHRA, CDR2 YSYEKL. The length of the CDR3 is 21 residues. As DNA, the CDR3 is TGCGCCAGCAGCCTGAAGGACTCAGCCGCTTCCTACCTAGCGGGGGCCTACGAGCAGTACTTC. The encoded protein is CASSLKDSAASYLAGAYEQYF.

The genes are TRBV28 and TRBJ2-7, with 7 bases matching TRBD2. CDR1 and CDR2 from the germline V gene are MDHEN and SYDVKM. V was clipped by 3 bases and J by 5 bases; unmatched bases: 1. This CDR3 is built from 12 residues. The CDR3 DNA reads as TGTGCCAGCAGTTTCGGGGGGAACGAGCAGTACTTC. Amino acids: CASSFGGNEQYF.

V is TRBV27 and J is TRBJ2-7, with 12 bases lining up with TRBD2. Trimming at V came to 5 bases and at J to 6 bases, leaving 17 bases not matched to a gene. The CDR3 is made up of 18 amino acids. Germline assignment: CDR1 MNHEY and CDR2 SMNVEV (reference sequence). For the CDR3, the DNA is TGTGCCAGCAGTCCCGGACTAGCGGGGCCCCAGGGCTGGGCCGAGCAGTACTTC. Translation: CASSPGLAGPQGWAEQYF.

The V and J genes are TRBV28 and TRBJ2-7; D possibly corresponds to TRBD2 (6 bases). The V gene lost 3 bases and the J gene lost 2 bases, with 11 bases spanning the gap. CDR1 and CDR2 (germline): MDHEN, SYDVKM. CDR3 size: 14 residues. The CDR3 reads CASSFAGNPYEQYF. CDR3 sequence (DNA): TGTGCCAGCAGTTTTGCGGGGAATCCCTACGAGCAGTACTTC.

The chain employs TRBV7-2 and TRBJ2-2; 11 positions agree with TRBD2. The CDR3 has 17 amino acids. Per germline, CDR1 SGHTA and CDR2 FQGNSA. The ends lost 5 bases at V and 5 bases at J; junction bases unmatched: 10. The DNA for the CDR3 is TGTGCCAGCAGCCGCACGGTACTAGCGGGAGCGACCGGGGAGCTGTTTTTT. This gives the protein CASSRTVLAGATGELFF.

The chain joins TRBV7-6 to TRBJ2-7; D is ambiguous. V lost 4 bases and J lost 2, with 12 bases in between. The CDR3 covers 14 residues. CDR1 and CDR2 (germline): SGHVS, FNYEAQ. Here the CDR3 DNA reads TGTGCCAGCAGCTCCGCGGTCCCTCCCTACGAGCAGTACTTC. Residues: CASSSAVPPYEQYF.

The chain is built from TRBV7-9 and TRBJ2-7, with 9 bases fitting TRBD2. V dropped 4 bases and J dropped 4; count of bases not matched to a gene: 8. The length of the CDR3 is 15 residues. Germline V CDR1 and CDR2: SEHNR, FQNEAQ (reference sequence). The DNA for the CDR3 is TGTGCCAGCAGCTCCACCCGGACTAGCGTGTACGAGCAGTACTTC. Translation: CASSSTRTSVYEQYF. The full variable domain, completed using reference TRBV7-9 and TRBJ2-7, is DTGVSQNPRHKITKRGQNVTFRCDPISEHNRLYWYRQTLGQGPEFLTYFQNEAQLEKSRLLSDRFSAERPKGSFSTLEIQRTEQGDSAMYLCASSSTRTSVYEQYFGPGTRLTVT.

This clone was observed once. The rearrangement uses TRBV19 and TRBJ1-4; D gene unclear. The germline gives CDR1 LNHDA, CDR2 SQIVND (reference sequence). This CDR3 has 14 amino acids. V lost 5 bases, J lost 7 bases, and 14 bases lay in between. The CDR3 spells CASSATRWGEKLFF. In DNA, the CDR3 is TGTGCCAGTAGTGCAACGAGGTGGGGTGAAAAACTGTTTTTT. The full variable domain, with the rest looked up from reference TRBV19 and TRBJ1-4, is DGGITQSPKYLFRKEGQNVTLSCEQNLNHDAMYWYRQDPGQGLRLIYYSQIVNDFQKGDIAEGYSVSREKKESFPLTVTSAQKNPTAFYLCASSATRWGEKLFFGSGTQLSVL.

The chain is built from TRBV2 and TRBJ1-1; D uncertain. The CDR3 extends over 13 amino acids. V lost 4 bases and J 4 bases, leaving 10 bases between the germline ends. In germline, CDR1 is SNHLY, CDR2 FYNNEI. This chain's CDR3 is CASSASGSTEAFF. In DNA form, the CDR3 reads TGTGCCAGCAGTGCTTCTGGGAGCACTGAAGCTTTCTTT.

Written as DNA, the CDR3 is TGTGCCAGCAGTGTCCCGGGGTACATATACGAGCAGTACTTC. It is translated as CASSVPGYIYEQYF. This rearrangement joins TRBV2 to TRBJ2-7; D perhaps matches TRBD2 (5 bases). V lost 4 bases and J 4 bases, leaving 14 bases between the germline ends. The CDR3 has 14 residues. CDR1 and CDR2 (germline): SNHLY, FYNNEI.

The rearrangement joins TRBV28 to TRBJ2-1; D unclear. Germline CDR1 is MDHEN and CDR2 is SYDVKM. Trimming took 7 bases from V and 7 from J, leaving 20 bases between them. The CDR3 consists of 15 residues. CDR3 residues: CASKVWQDEFNEQFF. Here the CDR3 DNA reads TGTGCCAGCAAAGTCTGGCAGGATGAATTTAATGAGCAGTTCTTC.

The V gene is TRBV18, the J gene TRBJ2-3; D is ambiguous. This CDR3 is 14 amino acids long. The V gene lost 5 bases and the J gene lost 2 bases, with 11 bases spanning the gap. Germline CDR1 is KGHSH and CDR2 is LQKENI. The CDR3 reads CASSYDTYTDTQYF. The CDR3 bases are TGTGCCAGCTCATACGACACCTACACAGATACGCAGTATTTT.

The chain combines TRBV5-4 with TRBJ1-2; a weak D match, TRBD1 (5 bases). This CDR3 contains 16 residues. Germline V gives CDR1 SGHNT, CDR2 YYREEE (reference sequence). V shed 6 bases and J shed 2 bases, with 20 bases lying between them. The CDR3 nucleotides are TGTGCCAGCACCAGGGCACAGGACGAATCAAACTATGGCTACACCTTC. Translation: CASTRAQDESNYGYTF.

V and J are TRBV15 and TRBJ2-7; TRBD2 matches 7 bases. The CDR3 has 17 amino acids. From germline, CDR1 is LNHNV and CDR2 YYDKDF (reference sequence). The V segment lost 0 bases and the J segment 2 bases; nucleotides outside the gene matches: 10. The CDR3 nucleotides are TGTGCCACCAGCAGAGATCTCTCTAGCGGAGCTGCCTACGAGCAGTACTTC. Translated: CATSRDLSSGAAYEQYF.

The chain employs TRBV28 and TRBJ1-1; D ambiguous. This CDR3 spans 14 amino acids. The ends were cut back, 2 bases at V and 0 bases at J, with 7 bases in the middle. Germline CDR1 is MDHEN and CDR2 is SYDVKM. CDR3 sequence reads: CASSLKRMNTEAFF. Here the CDR3 DNA reads TGTGCCAGCAGTTTAAAGAGGATGAACACTGAAGCTTTCTTT.

This clone occurred once. This sequence joins TRBV4-1 and TRBJ1-3; 8 nucleotides line up with TRBD1. Germline trimming cut 1 base from V and 4 bases from J; bases unmatched to any gene: 3. Germline-derived CDR1 and CDR2 are MGHRA and YSYEKL. CDR3 size: 15 residues. Here the CDR3 reads CASSQVRTGGNTIYF. DNA of the CDR3: TGCGCCAGCAGCCAAGTAAGGACAGGGGGAAACACCATATATTTT.

This chain connects TRBV2 to TRBJ2-1; D may match TRBD1 or TRBD2 (6 bases each). V lost 6 bases to trimming and J lost 4 bases, with 13 bases between them. The germline CDR1 and CDR2 sequences are SNHLY and FYNNEI. The CDR3 spans 14 residues. The CDR3 DNA follows: TGTGCCAGCAGGGTTCGGGGGCTTTACAATGAGCAGTTCTTC. Translation: CASRVRGLYNEQFF.

The rearrangement links TRBV9 to TRBJ2-3; a possible D gene is TRBD1 (5 bases). Trimming pared 3 bases from V and 9 bases from J, leaving 29 bases between. CDR1 is SGDLS, CDR2 YYNGEE, per germline. The CDR3 contains 18 residues. CDR3 coding DNA: TGTGCCAGCAGCGCCCCGCCATCAGCGAACCCTAGGGGTCACACGCAGTATTTT. Residues: CASSAPPSANPRGHTQYF.

This chain connects TRBV9 to TRBJ2-3; no clear D gene. Trimming removed 0 bases from V and 3 bases from J, with 5 bases in between. Germline V lookup: CDR1 SGDLS, CDR2 YYNGEE. The CDR3 contains 13 residues. CDR3 residues: CASSVDPTDTQYF. The DNA for the CDR3 is TGTGCCAGCAGCGTAGACCCGACAGATACGCAGTATTTT.

Of note for this clone: The DNA is left out, because the CDR3 cannot be placed on it with certainty; the CDR3 is given as TCRdb lists it. The rearrangement joins TRBV7-8 to TRBJ2-1; the table's D gene call, TRBD2, was not cross checked with the DNA. Germline CDR1 is SGHVS and CDR2 is FQNEAQ. Termini included, the CDR3 measures 19 amino acids. CDR3 region: CASIQLFFGREGAINEQFF.

The gene calls are TRBV10-3 and TRBJ1-2, with no clear D. V was pared by 0 bases and J by 1 base, with 12 bases between. This CDR3 spans 16 amino acids. Germline V lookup: CDR1 ENHRY, CDR2 SYGVKD. CDR3 bases: TGTGCCATCAGTGAGTCGGCAGGAGACATTAACTATGGCTACACCTTC. Amino acid sequence: CAISESAGDINYGYTF.

The chain's CDR3 is CASSLIGGRGVTNEKLFF. The CDR3 DNA follows: TGTGCCAGCAGCCTAATAGGGGGGAGAGGAGTAACTAATGAAAAACTGTTTTTT. The chain links TRBV7-8 to TRBJ1-4; perhaps TRBD1 as D (6 bases). Trimming shortened V by 5 bases and J by 1 base, and 20 bases separated the two germline ends. This CDR3 has 18 amino acids. Germline-derived CDR1 and CDR2 are SGHVS and FQNEAQ.

With respect to this clone: Its ends do not fully match the called genes, so a read error is possible. The chain is built from TRBV4-1 and TRBJ2-7, with D possibly TRBD2 on 5 matching bases. The CDR3 contains 12 residues. Germline CDR1 and CDR2: MGHRA and YSYEKL. CDR3 region: CASSDDYALRDF. Here the CDR3 DNA reads TGCGCCAGCAGCGACGACTACGCCCTGCGGGACTTC.

This sequence joins TRBV7-3 and TRBJ1-2, with 12 bases aligning to TRBD1. Germline V gives CDR1 SGHTA, CDR2 FQGTGA. The CDR3 extends over 17 amino acids. Trimming cost V 4 bases and J 4 bases; bases outside gene matches: 10. CDR3 nucleotide sequence: TGTGCCAGCAGCTCCCGGGACAGGGGGCCCGGGGGCTATGGCTACACCTTC. Protein product: CASSSRDRGPGGYGYTF.